This T cell receptor beta chain was found in a study of control samples from healthy donors and cancer patients. On this clone itself: At the DNA level, this CDR3 is encoded by other sequences in the same sample as well.

Germline CDR1 is MNHEY and CDR2 is SVGAGI. CDR3 length: 13 residues. The germline V and J ends were trimmed by 6 bases and 4 bases, with 13 bases remaining between them. Profiled with immunoSEQ multiplex PCR; TCRdb holds only in-frame clones, not every one. The sample records around 180,000 clones, about 90% being singletons. This clonotype was obtained from a woman between 25 and 40 years old in good health. This rearrangement joins TRBV6-5 to TRBJ2-7; D gene uncertain. The specimen was blood. The CDR3 is CASRGYRDYEQYV. The DNA of the CDR3 is TGTGCCAGCAGGGGATACAGAGATTACGAGCAGTACGTC.